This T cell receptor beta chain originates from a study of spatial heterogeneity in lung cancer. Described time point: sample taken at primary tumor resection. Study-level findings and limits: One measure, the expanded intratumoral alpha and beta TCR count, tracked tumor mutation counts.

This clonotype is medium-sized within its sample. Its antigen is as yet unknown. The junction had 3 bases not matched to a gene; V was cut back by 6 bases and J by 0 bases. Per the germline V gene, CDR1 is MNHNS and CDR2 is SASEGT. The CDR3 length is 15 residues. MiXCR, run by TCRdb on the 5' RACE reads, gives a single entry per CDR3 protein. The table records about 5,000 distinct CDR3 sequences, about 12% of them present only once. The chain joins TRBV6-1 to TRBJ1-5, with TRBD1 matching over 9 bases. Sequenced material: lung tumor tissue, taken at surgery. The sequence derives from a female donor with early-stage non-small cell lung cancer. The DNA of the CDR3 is TGTGCCAGCAGCAGACAGGGGGATAGCAATCAGCCCCAGCATTTT. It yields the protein CASSRQGDSNQPQHF.